This entry lists 5 T cell receptor beta chains sequenced from one sample in a study of blood T cell repertoires in COVID-19. Libraries were prepared by immunoSEQ multiplex PCR; TCRdb keeps only in-frame clonotypes and omits some of them. The sample yields 150,000 to 200,000 clones, about 93% seen once. The specimen sequenced was peripheral blood. Receptors originate from a woman in her forties or fifties with acute or convalescent COVID-19.

The rearrangement joins TRBV10-1 to TRBJ2-3; D is perhaps TRBD1 (5 bases). This CDR3 has 15 residues. The germline V and J ends were trimmed by 2 bases and 0 bases, with 9 bases remaining between them. Germline V gene lookup returns CDR1 WNHNN and CDR2 SYGVQD (reference sequence). The CDR3 DNA reads as TGCGCCAGCAGTGAGGGTCGGACAAGCACAGATACGCAGTATTTT. Residues: CASSEGRTSTDTQYF.

The rearrangement joins TRBV5-1 to TRBJ1-3; D is uncertain. Germline values: CDR1 SGHRS, CDR2 YFSETQ. With 3 bases removed from V and 2 bases from J, the gap between germline ends came to 12 bases. This CDR3 is built from 15 residues. CDR3 amino acids: CASSSQAPPGNTIYF. CDR3 DNA: TGCGCCAGCAGCTCTCAGGCGCCGCCTGGAAACACCATATATTTT.

The chain uses TRBV9 and TRBJ1-4; D call uncertain. There are 16 residues in the CDR3. Trimming left V 0 bases short and J 3 bases short, with 12 bases between. Germline V CDR1 and CDR2: SGDLS, YYNGEE. The CDR3, as DNA: TGTGCCAGCAGCGTAGGAATCGATCAGGCTAATGAAAAACTGTTTTTT. Translated, it gives CASSVGIDQANEKLFF.

V gene TRBV5-5 combines with J gene TRBJ1-1, with D unclear. This CDR3 has 13 residues. Trimming removed 2 bases at V and 1 base at J, with 6 bases between. The V gene's germline CDR1 is SGHKS and CDR2 YYEKEE (reference sequence). The CDR3 loop is CASSFSENTEAFF. CDR3 coding DNA: TGTGCCAGCAGCTTTAGCGAGAACACTGAAGCTTTCTTT.

With respect to this clone: A junction end diverges from the germline sequence, so it may reflect a read error. V and J are TRBV28 and TRBJ2-7, with D perhaps TRBD1 (5 bases). This CDR3 has 13 amino acids. The germline CDR1 and CDR2 sequences are MDHEN and SYDVKM. CDR3 bases: TGTGCCAGCCTGCCATGGGGCCGCTACGAGCAATACTTC. It yields the protein CASLPWGRYEQYF.